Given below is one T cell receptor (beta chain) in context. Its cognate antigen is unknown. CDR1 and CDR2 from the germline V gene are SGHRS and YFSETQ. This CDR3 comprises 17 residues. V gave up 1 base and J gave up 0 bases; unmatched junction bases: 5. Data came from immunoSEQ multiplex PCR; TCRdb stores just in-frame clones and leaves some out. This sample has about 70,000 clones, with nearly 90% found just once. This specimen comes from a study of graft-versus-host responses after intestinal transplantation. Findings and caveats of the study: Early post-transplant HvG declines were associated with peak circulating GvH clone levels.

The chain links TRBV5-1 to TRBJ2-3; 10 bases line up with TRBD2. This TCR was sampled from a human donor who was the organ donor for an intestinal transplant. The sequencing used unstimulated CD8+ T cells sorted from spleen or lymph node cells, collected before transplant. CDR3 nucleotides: TGCGCCAGCAGCTTGATGATAGCGGGGGGTAGCACAGATACGCAGTATTTT. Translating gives CASSLMIAGGSTDTQYF.